This TCR beta chain was obtained from a study of blood T cells in healthy people across ages. Then a second PCR, running about 6 to 12 cycles, was carried out with a sample-barcoded 5' primer and a J-beta primer mix. Carrying 12 random nucleotides, a template-switch adaptor labeled each individual cDNA molecule. TCRdb fed the 5' RACE reads into MiXCR, producing one record per CDR3 protein. This table has a few hundred thousand distinct CDR3 sequences, 25% to 35% appearing once. Study findings and constraints: In older individuals, TCR beta diversity per million T cells was lower, falling roughly linearly with age.

To note about this clonotype: The antigen remains undetermined.

The CDR3 runs 13 residues. CDR1 is MGHDK and CDR2 is SYGVNS in the germline V gene. V was clipped by 1 base and J by 4 bases, with 6 bases between them. These data were also filed under a second study, of T cells of mothers and their children.

This clonotype was obtained from a boy younger than 10 in good health. J is TRBJ2-3 and V is TRBV25-1; D uncertain. What was sequenced was blood. The CDR3 loop reads CASSEWRADTQYF. In DNA form, the CDR3 reads TGTGCCAGCAGTGAATGGCGCGCAGATACGCAGTATTTT.